This is a list of T cell receptor beta chains from one sample in a study of blood T cells in healthy people across ages. TCRdb passed the 5' RACE reads through MiXCR, listing each CDR3 protein once. The sample records 540,000 or so distinct CDR3 sequences, around half being singletons. Sequenced: blood. These receptors were taken from a man older than 75 in good health. CDR3s include the opening cysteine and the closing phenylalanine or tryptophan. Each record gives: D gene, V gene, J gene, clone size, CDR3 protein, CDR3 DNA. A D gene is named only where the DNA matches it firmly. A row's size may be missing; if present it is once, few, many or a size class.

>TRBD2|TRBV5-4|TRBJ2-1|NA
CASSLAAASGTNEQFF
TGTGCCAGCAGCTTGGCCGCGGCTAGCGGGACGAATGAGCAGTTCTTC
>TRBD1|TRBV18|TRBJ2-1|NA
CASSLQPGQGSNEQFF
TGTGCCAGCTCACTTCAACCGGGACAGGGGAGCAATGAGCAGTTCTTC
>NA|TRBV20-1|TRBJ1-1|few
CSAKVRAGTEAFF
TGCAGTGCTAAAGTCAGGGCTGGCACTGAAGCTTTCTTT
>TRBD2|TRBV11-1|TRBJ2-1|NA
CASSLIPGLAGPNEQFF
TGTGCCAGCAGCTTAATCCCGGGACTAGCGGGTCCCAATGAGCAGTTCTTC
>TRBD1|TRBV7-2|TRBJ2-3|few
CASSSGGQGTDTQYF
TGTGCCAGCAGCTCGGGGGGACAGGGGACAGATACGCAGTATTTT
>NA|TRBV6-5|TRBJ2-1|many
CASSYSIYSGSYNEQFF
TGTGCCAGCAGTTACTCGATTTACAGCGGCTCTTACAATGAGCAGTTCTTC
>NA|TRBV29-1|TRBJ2-1|NA
CSVPRFGYNEQFF
TGCAGCGTCCCACGATTTGGGTACAATGAGCAGTTCTTC
>NA|TRBV7-9|TRBJ1-1|NA
CASSPDKNTEAFF
TGTGCCAGCAGCCCAGACAAGAACACTGAAGCTTTCTTT
>NA|TRBV2|TRBJ2-1|NA
CASSGGGVPNEQFF
TGTGCCAGCAGTGGGGGTGGAGTCCCCAATGAGCAGTTCTTC
>TRBD2|TRBV5-4|TRBJ2-1|NA
CASSLYGTSGSSYNEQFF
TGTGCCAGCAGCTTGTACGGGACTAGCGGCTCCTCCTACAATGAGCAGTTCTTC
>TRBD1|TRBV29-1|TRBJ1-2|NA
CSAPGPDRGHGYTF
TGCAGCGCGCCGGGTCCTGACAGGGGGCATGGCTACACCTTC
>NA|TRBV11-2|TRBJ2-5|NA
CASSSTGFSQETQYF
TGTGCCAGCAGCAGTACAGGGTTTAGCCAAGAGACCCAGTACTTC
>TRBD2|TRBV7-2|TRBJ2-1|NA
CASSLQPGGNEQFF
TGTGCCAGCAGCTTACAGCCCGGGGGGAATGAGCAGTTCTTC
>NA|TRBV3-1|TRBJ2-5|many
CASSPTGDQQETQYF
TGTGCCAGCAGCCCCACGGGTGATCAGCAAGAGACCCAGTACTTC
>NA|TRBV20-1|TRBJ2-5|NA
CSASAAGQETQYF
TGCAGTGCTAGTGCGGCAGGACAAGAGACCCAGTACTTC
>NA|TRBV7-2|TRBJ2-3|few
CASSSPRGTDTQYF
TGTGCCAGCAGCTCCCCACGTGGTACAGATACGCAGTATTTT
>TRBD2|TRBV20-1|TRBJ2-3|NA
CSAMRTSGIRTDTQYF
TGCAGTGCTATGCGGACTAGCGGGATCCGCACAGATACGCAGTATTTT
>NA|TRBV7-8|TRBJ1-1|few
CASSLERLANTEAFF
TGTGCCAGCAGCTTAGAGAGGCTGGCGAACACTGAAGCTTTCTTT
>NA|TRBV7-2|TRBJ2-7|NA
CASSFQDASYEQYF
TGTGCCAGCAGCTTTCAGGACGCCTCCTACGAGCAGTACTTC
>NA|TRBV7-2|TRBJ2-3|NA
CAGSPRTGDTQYF
TGTGCCGGCAGCCCACGGACTGGAGATACGCAGTATTTT
>TRBD1|TRBV7-2|TRBJ2-1|NA
CASTRDRAYNEQFF
TGTGCCAGCACCAGGGACAGGGCCTACAATGAGCAGTTCTTC
>TRBD1|TRBV15|TRBJ2-7|few
CATSRDRGRGLRNEQYF
TGTGCCACCAGCAGAGATCGAGGCAGGGGGCTTCGCAACGAGCAGTACTTC
>NA|TRBV29-1|TRBJ2-7|few
CSVEARGGYEQYF
TGCAGCGTTGAGGCCCGGGGTGGGTACGAGCAGTACTTC
>TRBD2|TRBV6-5|TRBJ2-7|NA
CASSWSAGGEQYF
TGTGCCAGCAGTTGGTCAGCCGGGGGGGAGCAGTACTTC
>TRBD1|TRBV2|TRBJ1-2|NA
CASSVQGGYGYTF
TGTGCCAGCAGTGTCCAGGGGGGCTATGGCTACACCTTC
>TRBD2|TRBV3-1|TRBJ2-1|NA
CASSPGTTSRGSEQFF
TGTGCCAGCAGCCCCGGGACTACGAGTCGGGGCAGTGAGCAGTTCTTC
>NA|TRBV25-1|TRBJ2-7|few
CASSGTGRGEQYF
TGTGCCAGCAGTGGAACTGGCCGCGGCGAGCAGTACTTC
>TRBD2|TRBV6-5|TRBJ2-1|NA
CASSYSSRTSYNEQFF
TGTGCCAGCAGTTACTCCTCCAGGACTAGCTATAATGAGCAGTTCTTC
>NA|TRBV7-3|TRBJ2-1|NA
CASSLSVGGVYNEQFF
TGTGCCAGCAGCTTAAGTGTAGGAGGGGTCTACAATGAGCAGTTCTTC